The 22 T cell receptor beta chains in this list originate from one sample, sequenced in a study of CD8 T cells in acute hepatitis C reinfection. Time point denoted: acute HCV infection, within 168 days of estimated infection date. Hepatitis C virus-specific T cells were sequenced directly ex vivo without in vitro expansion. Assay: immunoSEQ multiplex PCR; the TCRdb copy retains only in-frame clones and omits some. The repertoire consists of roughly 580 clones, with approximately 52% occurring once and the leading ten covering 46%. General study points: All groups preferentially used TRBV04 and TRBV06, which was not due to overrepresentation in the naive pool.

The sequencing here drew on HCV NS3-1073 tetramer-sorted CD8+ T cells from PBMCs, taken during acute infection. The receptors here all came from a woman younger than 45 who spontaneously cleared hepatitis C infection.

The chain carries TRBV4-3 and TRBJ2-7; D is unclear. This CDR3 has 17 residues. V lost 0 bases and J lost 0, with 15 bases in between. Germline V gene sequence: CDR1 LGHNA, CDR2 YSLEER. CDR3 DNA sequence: TGCGCCAGCAGCCAAGAAATCGCGGCAGGATACTCCTACGAGCAGTACTTC. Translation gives CASSQEIAAGYSYEQYF.

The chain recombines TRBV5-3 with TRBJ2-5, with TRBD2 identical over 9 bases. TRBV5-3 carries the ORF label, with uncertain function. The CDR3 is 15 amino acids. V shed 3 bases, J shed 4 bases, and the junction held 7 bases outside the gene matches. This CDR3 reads CARSYLAGKRETQYF. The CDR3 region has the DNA TGTGCCAGAAGCTATCTAGCGGGAAAGCGAGAGACCCAGTACTTC.

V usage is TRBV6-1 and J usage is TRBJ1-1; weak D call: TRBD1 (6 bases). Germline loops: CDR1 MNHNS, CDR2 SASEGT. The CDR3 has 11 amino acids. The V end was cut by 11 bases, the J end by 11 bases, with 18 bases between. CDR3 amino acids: CASFGGLVAFF. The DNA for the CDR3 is TGTGCCTCTTTCGGGGGCTTAGTGGCTTTCTTT.

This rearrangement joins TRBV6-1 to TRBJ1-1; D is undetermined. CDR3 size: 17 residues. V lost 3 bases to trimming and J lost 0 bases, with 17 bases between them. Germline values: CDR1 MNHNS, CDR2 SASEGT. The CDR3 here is CASSDLTEVFMNTEAFF. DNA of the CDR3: TGTGCCAGCAGTGATCTGACGGAGGTCTTTATGAACACTGAAGCTTTCTTT.

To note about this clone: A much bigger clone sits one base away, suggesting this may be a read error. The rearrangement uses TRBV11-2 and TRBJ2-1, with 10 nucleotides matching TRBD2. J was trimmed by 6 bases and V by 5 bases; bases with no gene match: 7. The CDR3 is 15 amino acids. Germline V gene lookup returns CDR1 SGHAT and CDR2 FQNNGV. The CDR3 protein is CASSQEVAGGNEQFF. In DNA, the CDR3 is TGTGCCAGCAGCCAAGAGGTAGCGGGAGGCAATGAGCAGTTCTTC.

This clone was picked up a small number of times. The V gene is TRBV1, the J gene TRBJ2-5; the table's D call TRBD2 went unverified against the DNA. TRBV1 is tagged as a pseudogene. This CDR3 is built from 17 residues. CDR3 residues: CTSSQERAGGPQETQYF. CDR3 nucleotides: TGCACCAGCAGCCAAGAAAGAGCGGGAGGGCCCCAAGAGACCCAGTACTTC.

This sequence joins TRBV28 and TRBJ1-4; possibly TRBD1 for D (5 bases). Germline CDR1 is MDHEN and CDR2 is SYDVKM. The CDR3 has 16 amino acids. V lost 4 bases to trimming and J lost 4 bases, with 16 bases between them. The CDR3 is CASSSPRQTYNEKLFF. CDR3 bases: TGTGCCAGCAGTTCCCCACGACAGACTTATAATGAAAAACTGTTTTTT.

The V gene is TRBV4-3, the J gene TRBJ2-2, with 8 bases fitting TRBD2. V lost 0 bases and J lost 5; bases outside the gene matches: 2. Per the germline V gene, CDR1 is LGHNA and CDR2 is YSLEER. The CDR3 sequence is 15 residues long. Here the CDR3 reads CASSQEPSGTGELFF. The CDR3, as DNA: TGCGCCAGCAGCCAAGAGCCTAGCGGGACCGGGGAGCTGTTTTTT.

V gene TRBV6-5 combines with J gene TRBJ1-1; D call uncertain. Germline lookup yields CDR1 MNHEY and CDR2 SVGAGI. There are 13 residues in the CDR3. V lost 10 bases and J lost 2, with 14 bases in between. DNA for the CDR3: TGTGCCAACCCTAAAAAACTCAACACTGAAGCTTTCTTT. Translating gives CANPKKLNTEAFF.

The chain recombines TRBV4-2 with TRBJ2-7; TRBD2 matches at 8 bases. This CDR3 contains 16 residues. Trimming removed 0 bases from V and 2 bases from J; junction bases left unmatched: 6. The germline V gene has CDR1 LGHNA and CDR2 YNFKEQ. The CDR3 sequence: CASSQEEAGAPYEQYF. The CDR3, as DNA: TGTGCCAGCAGCCAAGAGGAAGCGGGAGCCCCCTACGAGCAGTACTTC.

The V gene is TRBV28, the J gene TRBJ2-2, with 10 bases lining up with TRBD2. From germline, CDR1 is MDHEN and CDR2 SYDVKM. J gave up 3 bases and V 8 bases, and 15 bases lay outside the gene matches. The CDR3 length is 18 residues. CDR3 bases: TGTGCCAGCGTCGGAGGGACTAGCGCTTACGGGTACACCGGGGAGCTGTTTTTT. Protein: CASVGGTSAYGYTGELFF. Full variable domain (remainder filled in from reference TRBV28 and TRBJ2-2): DVKVTQSSRYLVKRTGEKVFLECVQDMDHENMFWYRQDPGLGLRLIYFSYDVKMKEKGDIPEGYSVSREKKERFSLILESASTNQTSMYLCASVGGTSAYGYTGELFFGEGSRLTVL.

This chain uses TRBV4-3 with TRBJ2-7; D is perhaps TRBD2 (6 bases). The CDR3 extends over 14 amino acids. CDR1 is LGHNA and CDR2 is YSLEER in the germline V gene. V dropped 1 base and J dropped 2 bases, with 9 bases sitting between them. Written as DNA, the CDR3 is TGCGCCAGCAGCCAAGGTGGCGGGACCTACGAGCAGTACTTC. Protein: CASSQGGGTYEQYF.

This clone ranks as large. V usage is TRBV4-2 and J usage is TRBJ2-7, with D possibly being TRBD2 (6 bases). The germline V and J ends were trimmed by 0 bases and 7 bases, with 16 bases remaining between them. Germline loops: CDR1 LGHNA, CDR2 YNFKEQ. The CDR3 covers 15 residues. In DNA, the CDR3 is TGTGCCAGCAGCCAAGAGTTGGGGGACTGGGGGGAGCAGTACTTC. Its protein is CASSQELGDWGEQYF.

The CDR3: CASSEGGNEQFF. In DNA, the CDR3 is TGTGCCAGCAGCGAGGGGGGGAATGAGCAGTTCTTC. The rearrangement joins TRBV9 to TRBJ2-1, with a possible D match to TRBD2 (7 bases). CDR3 size: 12 residues. Germline V gives CDR1 SGDLS, CDR2 YYNGEE. Trimming shortened V by 3 bases and J by 7 bases, and 8 bases separated the two germline ends.

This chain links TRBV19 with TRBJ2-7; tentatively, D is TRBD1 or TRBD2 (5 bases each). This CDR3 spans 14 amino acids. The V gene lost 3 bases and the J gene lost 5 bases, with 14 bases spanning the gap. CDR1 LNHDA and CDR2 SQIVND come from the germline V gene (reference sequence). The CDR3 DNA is TGTGCCAGTAGTATTCCGGGGCTATGGAACGAGCAGTACTTC. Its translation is CASSIPGLWNEQYF.

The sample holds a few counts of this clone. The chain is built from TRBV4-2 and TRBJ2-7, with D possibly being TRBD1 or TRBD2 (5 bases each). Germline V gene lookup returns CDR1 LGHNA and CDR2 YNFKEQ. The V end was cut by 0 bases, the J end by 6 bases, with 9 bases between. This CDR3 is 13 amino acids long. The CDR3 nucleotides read TGTGCCAGCAGCCAAGAGCTGGGGACCGAGCAGTACTTC. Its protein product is CASSQELGTEQYF.

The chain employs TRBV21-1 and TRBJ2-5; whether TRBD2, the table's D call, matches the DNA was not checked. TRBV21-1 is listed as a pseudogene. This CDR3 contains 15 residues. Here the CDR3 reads CASSKDGPEEETQYF. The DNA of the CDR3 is TGTGCCAGCAGCAAAGATGGCCCCGAGGAGGAGACCCAGTACTTC.

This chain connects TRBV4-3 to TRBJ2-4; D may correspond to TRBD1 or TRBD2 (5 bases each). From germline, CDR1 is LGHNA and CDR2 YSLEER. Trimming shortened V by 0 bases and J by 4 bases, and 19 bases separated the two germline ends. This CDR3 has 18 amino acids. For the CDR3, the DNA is TGCGCCAGCAGCCAAGATAGGACTGGGGACCCAGAAAAAAACATTCAGTACTTC. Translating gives CASSQDRTGDPEKNIQYF.

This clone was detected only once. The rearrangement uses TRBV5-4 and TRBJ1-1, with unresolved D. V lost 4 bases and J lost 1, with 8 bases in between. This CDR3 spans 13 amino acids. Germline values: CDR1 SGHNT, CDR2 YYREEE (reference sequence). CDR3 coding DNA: TGTGCCAGCAGCCAAGAGGCGAACACTGAAGCTTTCTTT. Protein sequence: CASSQEANTEAFF.

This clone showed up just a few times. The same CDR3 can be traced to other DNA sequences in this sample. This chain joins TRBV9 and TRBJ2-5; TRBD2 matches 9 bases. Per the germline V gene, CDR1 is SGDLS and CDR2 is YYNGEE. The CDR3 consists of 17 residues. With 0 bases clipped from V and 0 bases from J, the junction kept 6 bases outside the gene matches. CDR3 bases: TGTGCCAGCAGCGTAGAGACTAGCGGAGGGTACCAAGAGACCCAGTACTTC. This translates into CASSVETSGGYQETQYF.

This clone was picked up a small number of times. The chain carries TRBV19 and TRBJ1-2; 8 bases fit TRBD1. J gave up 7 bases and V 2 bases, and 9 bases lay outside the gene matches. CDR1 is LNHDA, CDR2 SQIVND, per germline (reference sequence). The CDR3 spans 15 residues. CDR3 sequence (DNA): TGTGCCAGTAGTATACTAGGACAGGGAATATTTGGCTACACCTTC. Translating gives CASSILGQGIFGYTF.

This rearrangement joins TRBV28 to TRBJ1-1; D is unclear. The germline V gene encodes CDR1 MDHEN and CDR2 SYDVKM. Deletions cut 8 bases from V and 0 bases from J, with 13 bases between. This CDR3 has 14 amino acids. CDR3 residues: CASGPWSMNTEAFF. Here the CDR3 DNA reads TGTGCCAGCGGTCCGTGGAGTATGAACACTGAAGCTTTCTTT.